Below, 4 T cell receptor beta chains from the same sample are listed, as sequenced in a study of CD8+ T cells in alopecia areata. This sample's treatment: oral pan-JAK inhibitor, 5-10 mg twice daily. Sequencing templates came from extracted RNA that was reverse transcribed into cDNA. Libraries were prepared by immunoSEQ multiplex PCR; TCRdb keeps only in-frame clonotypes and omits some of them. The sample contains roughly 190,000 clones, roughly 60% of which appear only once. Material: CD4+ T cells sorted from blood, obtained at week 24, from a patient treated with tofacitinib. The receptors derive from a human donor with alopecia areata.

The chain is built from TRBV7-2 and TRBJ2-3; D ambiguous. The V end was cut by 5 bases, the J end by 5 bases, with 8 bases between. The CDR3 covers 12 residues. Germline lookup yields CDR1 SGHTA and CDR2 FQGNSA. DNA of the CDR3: TGTGCCAGCAGCCTTATCGGAGATACGCAGTATTTT. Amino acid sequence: CASSLIGDTQYF.

CDR3: CASSLDRVSHGYTF. As DNA, the CDR3 is TGTGCCAGCAGCTTGGACAGGGTGTCGCATGGCTACACCTTC. The chain couples TRBV11-2 to TRBJ1-2; TRBD1 matches 8 bases. The CDR3 totals 14 residues. Germline lookup yields CDR1 SGHAT and CDR2 FQNNGV. Trimming took 3 bases from V and 6 from J; bases not matched to a gene: 6.

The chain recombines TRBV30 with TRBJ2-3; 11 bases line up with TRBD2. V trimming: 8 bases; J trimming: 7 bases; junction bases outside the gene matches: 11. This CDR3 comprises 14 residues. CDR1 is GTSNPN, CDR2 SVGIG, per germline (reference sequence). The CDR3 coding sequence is TGTGCCCTTAGACAGGGACTAGCGGAGAATACGCAGTATTTT. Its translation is CALRQGLAENTQYF. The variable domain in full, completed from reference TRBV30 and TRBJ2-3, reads SQTIHQWPATLVQPVGSPLSLECTVEGTSNPNLYWYRQAAGRGLQLLFYSVGIGQISSEVPQNLSASRPQDRQFILSSKKLLLSDSGFYLCALRQGLAENTQYFGPGTRLTVL.

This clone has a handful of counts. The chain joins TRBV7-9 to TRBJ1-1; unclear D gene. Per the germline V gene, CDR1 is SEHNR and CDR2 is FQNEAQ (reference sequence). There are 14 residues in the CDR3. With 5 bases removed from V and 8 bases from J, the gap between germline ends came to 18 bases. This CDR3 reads CASSPVGQTLEAFF. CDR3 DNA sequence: TGTGCCAGCAGCCCGGTGGGTCAGACTTTAGAAGCTTTCTTT.